This T cell receptor beta chain was recorded in a study of shared clonotypes between healthy human individuals. About this clone itself: Its antigen remains unknown.

Sequencing was performed with immunoSEQ multiplex PCR; in TCRdb, only in-frame clones are kept and a portion is missing. This sample yields millions of clones, of which just over 90% are seen a single time; 0.39% belongs to the top ten. Those who donated, Caucasian adults without exception, all lived in Nashville, Tennessee. This CDR3 is built from 14 residues. Germline-derived CDR1 and CDR2 are SGHRS and YFSETQ. Trimming left V 6 bases short and J 2 bases short, with 13 bases between. Study results and limitations: Rarefaction showed sorted-subset sequencing was incomplete despite large depth. Estimated richness was generally greater in naive than memory subsets.

The V and J genes are TRBV5-1 and TRBJ2-3; D call uncertain. The source is a man younger than 30 in good health. Some clones in this sample may be carry-over from other donors' samples. The sample taken for sequencing was naive CD4+ T cells from PBMCs. Subset meaning: CD45RA+ positively selected. The CDR3 loop is CASTSQRPTDTQYF. CDR3 bases: TGCGCCAGCACCTCCCAACGCCCCACAGATACGCAGTATTTT. Full variable domain (outside the CDR3, taken from reference TRBV5-1 and TRBJ2-3): KAGVTQTPRYLIKTRGQQVTLSCSPISGHRSVSWYQQTPGQGLQFLFEYFSETQRNKGNFPGRFSGRQFSNSRSEMNVSTLELGDSALYLCASTSQRPTDTQYFGPGTRLTVL.